This T cell receptor (beta chain) appears in the sequencing data of a study of T cell responses to AZD1222 COVID-19 vaccine. Study-level information: Analyses pooled second doses at about 4 or about 12 weeks. Study observations and caveats: Sampling captured repertoires only after the peak T cell response. Nearly half of spike-specific TCRs reportedly go after variant regions that carry no mutations. Only a handful of AZD1222 recipients, several in all, had baseline seropositivity.

V gave up 0 bases and J gave up 7 bases, with 11 bases separating them. The CDR3 covers 13 residues. Germline CDR1 SGHDT, CDR2 YYEEEE. TCRdb's table, derived via immunoSEQ multiplex PCR, lists solely in-frame clones and lacks some. This sample has around 33,000 clones, with roughly nine tenths found just once. This clone was seen more than once but under ten times. Its antigen is not known. The sequence was collected from an adult in good health. V usage is TRBV5-6 and J usage is TRBJ2-7, with a tentative D call TRBD2 (5 bases). Here the sequenced sample was peripheral blood, taken on day 0 of AZD1222 vaccination. The DNA of the CDR3 is TGTGCCAGCAGCTTGGCTGGACCGGGGGAGCAGTACTTC. It encodes CASSLAGPGEQYF.